Shown below are 30 T cell receptor beta chains from a single sample sequenced in a study of beta chain features in type 1 diabetes. Expressed TCRB transcripts got sequenced, as all isolated RNA was reverse transcribed. Profiled with immunoSEQ multiplex PCR; TCRdb holds only in-frame clones, not every one. The data contain under 300,000 clones, 16% of them singletons. General study findings and limits: Type 1 diabetes patients had TCRB CDR3s that were shorter (moderately but significantly so) in all four CD4+ subsets.

The antigens for these receptors are not known. Sequencing used naive CD4+ T cells from blood. These receptor sequences come from a man aged 25 to 40 with type 1 diabetes.

In this sample, this clone turned up a few times. V usage is TRBV30 and J usage is TRBJ2-1, with no clear D. V lost 2 bases and J 6 bases, leaving 11 bases between the germline ends. There are 13 residues in the CDR3. CDR1 is GTSNPN and CDR2 is SVGIG in the germline V gene (reference sequence). The CDR3 region is CAWSRRRSNEQFF. The CDR3 region has the DNA TGTGCCTGGAGTCGACGACGCAGCAATGAGCAGTTCTTC.

The chain employs TRBV21-1 and TRBJ2-5; the table's D call TRBD1 went unverified against the DNA. TRBV21-1 is classified as a pseudogene. This CDR3 has 15 amino acids. The CDR3 sequence: CASSMTGTGQETQYF. In DNA form, the CDR3 reads TGTGCCAGCAGCATGACAGGGACAGGCCAAGAGACCCAGTACTTC.

V is TRBV10-3 and J is TRBJ2-1, with 7 nucleotides matching TRBD1. Germline lookup yields CDR1 ENHRY and CDR2 SYGVKD. J lost 5 bases, V lost 6 bases, and 7 bases had no gene match. The CDR3 is 14 residues long. In DNA form, the CDR3 reads TGTGCCATCAGCGCTTTACAGGGGAACAATGAGCAGTTCTTC. It translates to CAISALQGNNEQFF.

This clone showed up just a few times. The chain links TRBV30 to TRBJ2-3; the match to TRBD2 covers 8 bases. V lost 0 bases, J lost 0 bases, and 8 bases stayed unmatched. Looked up from germline, CDR1 is GTSNPN and CDR2 is SVGIG (reference sequence). The length of the CDR3 is 17 residues. CDR3 protein: CAWSVLGTSLSTDTQYF. CDR3 nucleotide sequence: TGTGCCTGGAGTGTTTTAGGGACTAGTCTTAGCACAGATACGCAGTATTTT.

The rearrangement joins TRBV9 to TRBJ2-5; maybe TRBD1 (6 bases). The CDR3 covers 15 residues. CDR1 and CDR2 (germline): SGDLS, YYNGEE. The ends were cut back, 4 bases at V and 1 base at J, with 14 bases in the middle. CDR3 protein: CASSPRTGIQETQYF. The CDR3, as DNA: TGTGCCAGCAGCCCCCGTACAGGGATCCAAGAGACCCAGTACTTC.

CDR3 loop: CASSSTPGQANEKLFF. The CDR3 DNA follows: TGTGCCAGCAGCTCTACTCCCGGACAGGCTAATGAAAAACTGTTTTTT. This rearrangement joins TRBV13 to TRBJ1-4, with TRBD1 matching over 7 bases. Germline CDR1 PRHDT, CDR2 FYEKMQ (reference sequence). V lost 4 bases to trimming and J lost 3 bases; unmatched junction nucleotides: 8. This CDR3 comprises 16 residues.

As regards this clone: A much larger clone lies one base from this, so it may be a read error. The sample holds other DNA sequences that translate to the same CDR3. This chain links TRBV2 with TRBJ2-1; D is unclear. CDR1 is SNHLY, CDR2 FYNNEI, per germline. Trimming pared 6 bases from V and 4 bases from J, leaving 4 bases between. This CDR3 contains 11 residues. CDR3 region: CASSVYNEQFF. CDR3 DNA sequence: TGTGCCAGCAGCGTTTACAATGAGCAGTTCTTC.

This clone appeared a few times. This chain uses TRBV7-2 with TRBJ2-3, with D perhaps matching TRBD2 (6 bases). The CDR3 loop spans 16 amino acids. The germline V gene has CDR1 SGHTA and CDR2 FQGNSA. Trimming removed 5 bases at V and 0 bases at J, with 15 bases between. In DNA, the CDR3 is TGTGCCAGCAGCACGTCCGGGACTCAGAGCACAGATACGCAGTATTTT. It yields the protein CASSTSGTQSTDTQYF.

This clone was detected a few times. The chain is built from TRBV29-1 and TRBJ2-7; 11 positions agree with TRBD2. This CDR3 comprises 13 residues. Germline lookup yields CDR1 SQVTM and CDR2 ANQGSEA. The V gene end was trimmed by 3 bases and the J gene end by 4 bases; junction bases not matched to a gene: 2. The CDR3 sequence: CSVERLAGYEQYF. DNA for the CDR3: TGCAGCGTTGAGAGACTAGCGGGATACGAGCAGTACTTC.

The rearrangement joins TRBV29-1 to TRBJ1-1, with D perhaps TRBD1 (5 bases). Trimming pared 4 bases from V and 1 base from J, leaving 13 bases between. CDR1 SQVTM and CDR2 ANQGSEA come from the germline V gene. The length of the CDR3 is 14 residues. The CDR3 region has the DNA TGCAGCGTTGGGCGGGACGTGGGGAACACTGAAGCTTTCTTT. It translates to CSVGRDVGNTEAFF.

This clone was counted a few times. The chain recombines TRBV30 with TRBJ1-5; 8 nucleotides align to TRBD1. Germline values: CDR1 GTSNPN, CDR2 SVGIG (reference sequence). This CDR3 contains 15 residues. V lost 5 bases, J lost 4 bases, and 10 bases stayed unmatched. CDR3 protein: CAWDSQGAGNQPQHF. CDR3 DNA sequence: TGTGCCTGGGACTCCCAGGGGGCTGGTAATCAGCCCCAGCATTTT.

This clone was seen a few times. CDR3 nucleotides: TGCAGCGTAGAACAGGGCTCTAATGAAAAACTGTTTTTT. Its protein product is CSVEQGSNEKLFF. The chain links TRBV29-1 to TRBJ1-4, with D maybe TRBD1 (6 bases). The CDR3 has 13 residues. Trimming stripped 6 bases from V and 3 bases from J, with 11 bases between. Per the germline V gene, CDR1 is SQVTM and CDR2 is ANQGSEA.

This clone turned up a few times. This chain joins TRBV2 and TRBJ2-1, with 11 nucleotides matching TRBD2. The CDR3 consists of 15 residues. Germline CDR1 is SNHLY and CDR2 is FYNNEI. V lost 4 bases, J lost 1 base, and 0 bases stayed unmatched. The CDR3 coding sequence is TGTGCCAGCAGTGGGACTAGCGGGTCCTACAATGAGCAGTTCTTC. This sequence encodes CASSGTSGSYNEQFF.

The rearrangement joins TRBV25-1 to TRBJ2-7; possibly TRBD1 or TRBD2 for D (6 bases each). V gave up 5 bases and J gave up 4 bases, with 12 bases separating them. The CDR3 extends over 13 amino acids. Germline V gene sequence: CDR1 MGHDK, CDR2 SYGVNS. CDR3 sequence: CASSRGAWYEQYF. CDR3 coding DNA: TGTGCCAGCAGTAGGGGGGCTTGGTACGAGCAGTACTTC.

This sequence joins TRBV11-2 and TRBJ2-5; D not certain. The CDR3 is 10 amino acids. Germline assignment: CDR1 SGHAT and CDR2 FQNNGV. Deletions cut 8 bases from V and 2 bases from J, with 3 bases between. The CDR3: CASGQETQYF. For the CDR3, the DNA is TGTGCCAGCGGGCAAGAGACCCAGTACTTC.

This sequence joins TRBV15 and TRBJ2-5, with D uncertain. Germline V gives CDR1 LNHNV, CDR2 YYDKDF (reference sequence). This CDR3 is 14 amino acids long. V dropped 0 bases and J dropped 3 bases, with 8 bases sitting between them. CDR3 nucleotide sequence: TGTGCCACCAGCAGAGATCGGCAGAAAGAGACCCAGTACTTC. This sequence encodes CATSRDRQKETQYF.

This clone was counted only a few times. The CDR3 bases are TGTGCCAGCAGTGAAGTTTATAAAGAGACCCAGTACTTC. This encodes CASSEVYKETQYF. This sequence joins TRBV6-1 and TRBJ2-5; D is unclear. Germline V CDR1 and CDR2: MNHNS, SASEGT. Deletions cut 1 base from V and 3 bases from J, with 6 bases between. The CDR3 is made up of 13 amino acids.

V is TRBV29-1 and J is TRBJ2-7, with 7 bases matching TRBD1. The J segment lost 7 bases and the V segment lost 4 bases, leaving 7 bases of the junction unmatched. From germline, CDR1 is SQVTM and CDR2 ANQGSEA. The CDR3 consists of 12 residues. The CDR3 here is CSVGHRGREQYF. DNA of the CDR3: TGCAGCGTTGGGCACAGGGGTAGAGAGCAGTACTTC.

The J gene is TRBJ2-1, the V gene TRBV7-9, with TRBD2 matching over 10 bases. Germline V lookup: CDR1 SEHNR, CDR2 FQNEAQ (reference sequence). With 4 bases clipped from V and 4 bases from J, the junction kept 4 bases outside the gene matches. CDR3 length equals 15 residues. The CDR3 DNA follows: TGTGCCAGCAGCTCCCTAGCGGGAGATTACAATGAGCAGTTCTTC. Amino acid sequence: CASSSLAGDYNEQFF.

This clone has just a few counts. V and J are TRBV25-1 and TRBJ2-7; 7 nucleotides match TRBD2. The CDR3 consists of 13 residues. Germline CDR1 reads MGHDK; CDR2 reads SYGVNS. After removal of 6 bases from V and 7 bases from J, the junction contained 9 bases not matched to a gene. Here the CDR3 DNA reads TGTGCCAGCAGGGGCGCGGGAGTTGAAGAGCAGTACTTC. Its translation: CASRGAGVEEQYF.

In this sample, this clone turned up a few times. The genes are TRBV27 and TRBJ1-5; D not certain. V was trimmed by 6 bases and J by 1 base, leaving 7 bases between them. In germline, CDR1 is MNHEY, CDR2 SMNVEV (reference sequence). The CDR3 has 13 residues. The CDR3 loop reads CASRSLSNQPQHF. In nucleotides, the CDR3 is TGTGCCAGCAGGTCTTTGAGCAATCAGCCCCAGCATTTT.

This chain connects TRBV28 to TRBJ2-4, with 7 bases aligning to TRBD1. V lost 5 bases and J lost 3; bases outside the gene matches: 4. CDR1 is MDHEN and CDR2 is SYDVKM in the germline V gene. The CDR3 contains 14 residues. The CDR3 DNA is TGTGCCAGCAGTGGTCCAGGGGGCAAAAACATTCAGTACTTC. Its translation is CASSGPGGKNIQYF.

There are a few counts of this clone. The CDR3 bases are TGTGCCAGCAGCCCTCGGACAGGGCACTATGGCTACACCTTC. Translated, it gives CASSPRTGHYGYTF. The chain has TRBV9 and TRBJ1-2, with 8 bases identical to TRBD1. With V trimmed by 4 bases and J by 3 bases, 5 bases remained unmatched. Germline V gene sequence: CDR1 SGDLS, CDR2 YYNGEE. The CDR3 has 14 amino acids.

The rearrangement uses TRBV4-2 and TRBJ2-1, with 11 bases matching TRBD2. J gave up 4 bases and V 0 bases, and 5 bases lay outside the gene matches. This CDR3 spans 17 amino acids. The germline gives CDR1 LGHNA, CDR2 YNFKEQ. CDR3 sequence (DNA): TGTGCCAGCAGCCAAGATCAACTAGCGGGAGTGTACAATGAGCAGTTCTTC. Translation: CASSQDQLAGVYNEQFF.

A few counts support this clone. V is TRBV29-1 and J is TRBJ1-1; a possible D gene is TRBD1 (5 bases). The germline V gene encodes CDR1 SQVTM and CDR2 ANQGSEA. Trimming took 6 bases from V and 1 from J, leaving 12 bases between them. This CDR3 has 13 amino acids. CDR3 sequence (DNA): TGCAGCGTCGGGGACTTTCCGAACACTGAAGCTTTCTTT. This gives the protein CSVGDFPNTEAFF.

This clone was picked up a small number of times. This sequence joins TRBV27 and TRBJ1-2; TRBD1 aligns across 10 bases. CDR1 MNHEY and CDR2 SMNVEV come from the germline V gene (reference sequence). With V trimmed by 6 bases and J by 0 bases, 10 bases remained unmatched. The CDR3 contains 17 residues. DNA of the CDR3: TGTGCCAGCAGATCACCGGGACAGGGGATTGCTAACTATGGCTACACCTTC. Translated, it gives CASRSPGQGIANYGYTF.

The V and J genes are TRBV29-1 and TRBJ2-1; D is perhaps TRBD2 (5 bases). Trimming removed 5 bases at V and 6 bases at J, with 14 bases between. Germline assignment: CDR1 SQVTM and CDR2 ANQGSEA. The CDR3 spans 13 residues. CDR3 in DNA: TGCAGCGTTAGACAACCGGCGGGCAATGAGCAGTTCTTC. Translation gives CSVRQPAGNEQFF.

V gene TRBV7-2 combines with J gene TRBJ2-1; 8 bases align to TRBD2. There are 16 residues in the CDR3. The germline CDR1 and CDR2 sequences are SGHTA and FQGNSA. Unmatched junction bases numbered 13, after V lost 5 bases and J lost 7 bases. CDR3 loop: CASSPMSLAGSNEQFF. The CDR3 DNA is TGTGCCAGCAGCCCCATGTCCCTAGCGGGCAGTAATGAGCAGTTCTTC.

This clone was seen a handful of times. This sequence joins TRBV7-2 and TRBJ2-3, with D possibly matching TRBD2 (6 bases). From germline, CDR1 is SGHTA and CDR2 FQGNSA. Between the trimmed V and J ends, which lost 4 bases and 1 base, there was a span of 18 bases. CDR3 length: 17 residues. CDR3 nucleotide sequence: TGTGCCAGCAGCTCCACCCCCCGGGGGAGCGGCACAGATACGCAGTATTTT. Protein: CASSSTPRGSGTDTQYF.

This clone showed up just a few times. The chain uses TRBV29-1 and TRBJ2-5; D is undetermined. V lost 5 bases to trimming and J lost 5 bases, with 9 bases between them. Germline V gene lookup returns CDR1 SQVTM and CDR2 ANQGSEA. This CDR3 spans 11 amino acids. The CDR3 loop reads CSVTLGETQYF. CDR3 nucleotide sequence: TGCAGCGTTACCCTGGGGGAGACCCAGTACTTC. Full variable domain (outside the CDR3, taken from reference TRBV29-1 and TRBJ2-5): SAVISQKPSRDICQRGTSLTIQCQVDSQVTMMFWYRQQPGQSLTLIATANQGSEATYESGFVIDKFPISRPNLTFSTLTVSNMSPEDSSIYLCSVTLGETQYFGPGTRLLVL.